These 10 T cell receptor beta chains share one sample of origin, sequenced in a study of molecular identifiers for immune sequencing clone quantification. A single record per CDR3 protein comes from TCRdb applying MiXCR to the PCR reads. Seen here are hundreds of thousands of distinct CDR3 sequences, about a quarter observed once, and the top ten hold 0.7% to 0.95%. The source material was naive CD8+ T cells from blood, with Jurkat cell RNA spiked in. This sample's subset: FACS-sorted CD8+CD4-CCR7+CD45RA+ naive T cells. The receptors here all came from a human donor in good health. Some libraries in this study had Jurkat cell RNA spiked in.

This clonotype has just a few counts. The gene calls are TRBV7-3 and TRBJ2-7; D might be TRBD1 (6 bases). Germline CDR1 SGHTA, CDR2 FQGTGA. V lost 0 bases to trimming and J lost 6 bases, with 12 bases between them. This CDR3 has 14 residues. In DNA form, the CDR3 reads TGTGCCAGCAGCTTAACGGGGGCGCAGGGCGAGCAGTACTTC. Translated, it gives CASSLTGAQGEQYF.

This clonotype has more than one count but fewer than ten. In DNA, the CDR3 is TGTGCCAGTAGTATATACACCGGAAACACTGAAGCTTTCTTT. This gives the protein CASSIYTGNTEAFF. The chain is built from TRBV19 and TRBJ1-1; no definite D call. CDR3 size: 14 residues. Germline CDR1 is LNHDA and CDR2 is SQIVND (reference sequence). Trimming stripped 2 bases from V and 2 bases from J, with 9 bases between.

A word on this clonotype: An end of the junction differs from the germline gene, which may be a read error. The chain has TRBV6-6 and TRBJ2-5; 7 positions agree with TRBD2. Germline CDR1 and CDR2: MNHNY and SVGAGI (reference sequence). This CDR3 is 14 amino acids long. This CDR3 reads CASSSVLAQETQHF. In DNA form, the CDR3 reads TGTGCCAGCAGCTCTGTACTAGCGCAAGAGACCCAGCACTTC.

This clonotype appeared a few times. This sequence joins TRBV25-1 and TRBJ1-1; 11 bases fit TRBD1. Germline V CDR1 and CDR2: MGHDK, SYGVNS. The CDR3 spans 17 residues. V lost 1 base to trimming and J lost 6 bases; unmatched junction nucleotides: 10. The CDR3 DNA follows: TGTGCCAGCAGTGAATCCGGGACAGGGGGATTGCGCGCTGAAGCTTTCTTT. It is translated as CASSESGTGGLRAEAFF.

The sample holds many counts of this clonotype. The chain recombines TRBV13 with TRBJ1-2; D unclear. The germline V gene encodes CDR1 PRHDT and CDR2 FYEKMQ (reference sequence). The CDR3 extends over 12 amino acids. V was shortened by 1 base and J by 4 bases, with 4 bases between the two germline ends. As DNA, the CDR3 is TGTGCCAGCAGCTTAGAGCGCTATGGCTACACCTTC. Encoded protein: CASSLERYGYTF.

In its sample, this clonotype was seen many times. CDR3 residues: CASSFSVYSTKWNEQFF. The CDR3 region has the DNA TGTGCCAGCAGCTTTTCTGTCTACTCTACAAAGTGGAATGAGCAGTTCTTC. The rearrangement links TRBV7-9 to TRBJ2-1; D remains unclear. V dropped 3 bases and J dropped 7 bases, with 22 bases sitting between them. Germline V gene data show CDR1 as SEHNR and CDR2 as FQNEAQ (reference sequence). This CDR3 region has 17 residues. Together with reference TRBV7-9 and TRBJ2-1, the CDR3 gives the full variable domain: DTGVSQNPRHKITKRGQNVTFRCDPISEHNRLYWYRQTLGQGPEFLTYFQNEAQLEKSRLLSDRFSAERPKGSFSTLEIQRTEQGDSAMYLCASSFSVYSTKWNEQFFGPGTRLTVL.

This clonotype has a handful of counts. V usage is TRBV4-1 and J usage is TRBJ1-1; tentative D call: TRBD1 (5 bases). CDR1 is MGHRA and CDR2 is YSYEKL in the germline V gene. The CDR3 length is 16 residues. The V gene lost 1 base and the J gene lost 4 bases, with 16 bases spanning the gap. The chain's CDR3 is CASSQAPGRLGTEAFF. The CDR3 bases are TGCGCCAGCAGCCAAGCCCCGGGACGATTGGGCACTGAAGCTTTCTTT.

J is TRBJ2-2 and V is TRBV7-9; 12 nucleotides agree with TRBD1. CDR1 is SEHNR and CDR2 is FQNEAQ in the germline V gene (reference sequence). V gave up 4 bases and J gave up 6 bases; unmatched junction bases: 9. The CDR3 runs to 17 residues. The CDR3 reads CASSSIGTGGPPGELFF. Here the CDR3 DNA reads TGTGCCAGCAGCTCCATAGGGACAGGGGGCCCCCCCGGGGAGCTGTTTTTT. Filled out from reference TRBV7-9 and TRBJ2-2, the complete variable domain reads DTGVSQNPRHKITKRGQNVTFRCDPISEHNRLYWYRQTLGQGPEFLTYFQNEAQLEKSRLLSDRFSAERPKGSFSTLEIQRTEQGDSAMYLCASSSIGTGGPPGELFFGEGSRLTVL.

This clonotype was recorded many times. The CDR3 DNA sequence: TGTGCCAGCAGTTTAGGGGGGCTCAATATTCAGTACTTC. Protein product: CASSLGGLNIQYF. J is TRBJ2-4 and V is TRBV12-3 or TRBV12-4, with D possibly matching TRBD1 (6 bases). V was clipped by 1 base and J by 10 bases, with 11 bases between them. The CDR3 extends over 13 amino acids.

This clonotype was counted a few times. The chain employs TRBV27 and TRBJ2-3; D is possibly TRBD2 (5 bases). CDR1 is MNHEY and CDR2 is SMNVEV in the germline V gene (reference sequence). V lost 5 bases and J lost 14, with 20 bases in between. The length of the CDR3 is 13 residues. The CDR3 DNA reads TGTGCCAGCAGTCTCCATCCCAGCGCGGGCTGGTATTTT. Protein sequence: CASSLHPSAGWYF.